The T cell receptor beta chain under discussion was sequenced for a study of blood T cell repertoires in COVID-19. CDR1 is LGHNA and CDR2 is YNFKEQ in the germline V gene. There are 18 residues in the CDR3. Unmatched junction bases numbered 7, after V lost 1 base and J lost 4 bases. Sequenced by immunoSEQ multiplex PCR; TCRdb stores in-frame clones only, minus some. Among 350,000 or so clones listed, roughly 86% were seen once. The sequence was obtained from a woman in her thirties with COVID-19, enrolled during active disease. The gene calls are TRBV4-2 and TRBJ2-5; 15 bases map to TRBD2. The sample comprised peripheral blood. CDR3 DNA: TGTGCCAGCAGCCAAGGTCCGGGACTAGCGGGAGGCGGAGAGACCCAGTACTTC. It yields the protein CASSQGPGLAGGGETQYF.